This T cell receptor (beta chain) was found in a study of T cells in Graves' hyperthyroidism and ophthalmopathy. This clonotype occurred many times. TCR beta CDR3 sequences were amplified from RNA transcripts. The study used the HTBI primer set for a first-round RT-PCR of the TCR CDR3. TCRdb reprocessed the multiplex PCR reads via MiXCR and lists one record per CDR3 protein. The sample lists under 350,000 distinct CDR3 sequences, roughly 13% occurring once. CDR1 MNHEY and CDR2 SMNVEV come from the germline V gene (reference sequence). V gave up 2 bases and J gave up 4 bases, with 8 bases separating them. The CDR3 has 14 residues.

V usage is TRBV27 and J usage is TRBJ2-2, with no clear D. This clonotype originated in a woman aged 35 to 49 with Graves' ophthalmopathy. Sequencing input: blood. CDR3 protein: CASSLVVFTGELFF. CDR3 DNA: TGTGCCAGCAGTTTAGTCGTGTTCACCGGGGAGCTGTTTTTT.